The clone carrying this TCR beta chain was detected many times. The target antigen is unknown. Per the germline V gene, CDR1 is SNHLY and CDR2 is FYNNEI. V was clipped by 5 bases and J by 4 bases, with 14 bases between them. This CDR3 spans 15 amino acids. This sample is drawn from a study of T cells in Graves' hyperthyroidism and ophthalmopathy. Findings and limits, study-wide: Separation of ophthalmopathy from stable hyperthyroidism was achieved by a 13 V-J model. Expanded thyroid clonotypes (above 0.001) were mostly also found in blood.

Amplification yielded TCR beta CDR3 regions, with RNA transcripts as the source. With the HTBI primer set, the TCR CDR3 went through a first round of RT-PCR. MiXCR, applied by TCRdb to the multiplex PCR reads, yields one record per CDR3 protein. There are about 300,000 distinct CDR3 sequences in the sample; roughly 15% occur only once, and around a third lies in the top ten. PBMCs stemmed from 10 ml fresh peripheral blood. This chain uses TRBV2 with TRBJ2-2; D might be TRBD1 (6 bases). The receptor comes from a young man with Graves' hyperthyroidism. Sequencing was done on a sample of blood. The DNA of the CDR3 is TGTGCCAGCAGTCCTCAGGGCAGGGGCACCGGGGAGCTGTTTTTT. Translation gives CASSPQGRGTGELFF.